This T cell receptor (beta chain) appears in the sequencing data of a study of CD8 T cells in Susac syndrome. The study, taken as a whole, reports: The TCR sequencing and HLA analysis in the study involved a relatively small number of individuals, as the study acknowledged.

The CDR3 runs 14 residues. V was trimmed by 3 bases and J by 2 bases, leaving 10 bases between them. Random hexamers primed reverse transcription of 0.5 to 1 ug RNA. MiXCR, run by TCRdb on the immunoSEQ multiplex PCR reads, gives a single entry per CDR3 protein. The table has around 180,000 distinct CDR3 sequences, almost 96% seen once. TCR beta from blood CD8+ and CD4+ T cells was sequenced. Through negative isolation, CD4+ and CD8+ T cells were obtained, while TEMRA cells were enriched using FACS. On this clonotype: Its matching antigen is unknown.

The receptor's source is a human donor with multiple sclerosis. Sequencing was done on a sample of CD4+ T cells from PBMCs. This chain joins TRBV12-3 or TRBV12-4 and TRBJ1-1; D uncertain. The CDR3: CASSFGGSNTEAFF. CDR3 sequence (DNA): TGTGCCAGCAGTTTCGGTGGGAGTAACACTGAAGCTTTCTTT.